These 24 T cell receptor beta chains came from one sample sequenced in a study of cytomegalovirus exposure and HLA in healthy donors. Use of 60 Vbeta and 13 Jbeta primers characterized the PCR. Sequencing used immunoSEQ multiplex PCR; TCRdb keeps in-frame clones, though not all of them. Found here are about 150,000 clones, 84% of them singletons; the top ten hold about 2.6%. The sequencing sample was made of PBMCs. These receptors all come from a boy aged 2 to 9 in good health and CMV-seronegative.

This chain links TRBV30 with TRBJ1-1; D not resolved. V was shortened by 2 bases and J by 5 bases, with 9 bases between the two germline ends. Germline V gives CDR1 GTSNPN, CDR2 SVGIG (reference sequence). The CDR3 consists of 12 residues. CDR3 in DNA: TGTGCCTGGAGTCCCGAGGGTACTGAAGCTTTCTTT. The encoded protein is CAWSPEGTEAFF.

The chain is built from TRBV6-5 and TRBJ1-1, with 7 nucleotides matching TRBD1. This CDR3 is built from 14 residues. CDR1 MNHEY and CDR2 SVGAGI come from the germline V gene. V trimming: 6 bases; J trimming: 1 base; junction bases outside the gene matches: 5. The CDR3 coding sequence is TGTGCCAGCAGGGCTCCAGGGGGGAACACTGAAGCTTTCTTT. This translates into CASRAPGGNTEAFF.

The V and J genes are TRBV9 and TRBJ2-2; a possible D gene is TRBD1 (6 bases). V lost 3 bases, J lost 0 bases, and 15 bases lay in between. The germline CDR1 and CDR2 sequences are SGDLS and YYNGEE. This CDR3 is 17 amino acids long. The CDR3 DNA reads as TGTGCCAGCAGCGCGCCACCGGGACACGCGAACACCGGGGAGCTGTTTTTT. Translated, it gives CASSAPPGHANTGELFF.

In regard to this clone: Different DNA sequences within this sample yield the same CDR3. CDR3 region: CASSNVAGGNIQYF. CDR3 nucleotides: TGTGCCAGCAGCAACGTTGCAGGGGGCAACATTCAGTACTTC. The chain is built from TRBV5-8 and TRBJ2-4; 8 bases agree with TRBD1. Germline loops: CDR1 SGHTS, CDR2 YDEGEE. V gave up 4 bases and J gave up 7 bases; unmatched junction bases: 7. The CDR3 is made up of 14 amino acids.

The V and J genes are TRBV29-1 and TRBJ2-3; TRBD2 matches 13 bases. CDR1 and CDR2 from the germline V gene are SQVTM and ANQGSEA. Trimming removed 7 bases from V and 6 bases from J; junction bases left unmatched: 4. The CDR3 length is 13 residues. The CDR3 DNA sequence: TGCAGCGGTGGACTAGCGGGGGCGGATACGCAGTATTTT. Translated, it gives CSGGLAGADTQYF.

This chain uses TRBV4-1 with TRBJ1-1; 8 positions agree with TRBD1. The V gene's germline CDR1 is MGHRA and CDR2 YSYEKL. This CDR3 spans 14 amino acids. Germline trimming cut 2 bases from V and 8 bases from J; bases unmatched to any gene: 7. As DNA, the CDR3 is TGCGCCAGCAGCCAACTGACAGGGGTCGCAGAAGCTTTCTTT. This encodes CASSQLTGVAEAFF.

The gene calls are TRBV27 and TRBJ2-1; 12 bases are shared with TRBD2. Per the germline V gene, CDR1 is MNHEY and CDR2 is SMNVEV (reference sequence). The junction had 11 bases not matched to a gene; V was cut back by 3 bases and J by 5 bases. CDR3 size: 18 residues. The CDR3 sequence is CASSLRRLAGGVNNEQFF. The CDR3 bases are TGTGCCAGCAGTTTGCGGAGGCTAGCGGGAGGGGTGAACAATGAGCAGTTCTTC.

The chain links TRBV6-1 to TRBJ2-3, with 9 bases aligning to TRBD2. CDR1 MNHNS and CDR2 SASEGT come from the germline V gene. The CDR3 extends over 17 amino acids. V shed 2 bases and J 2 bases; nucleotides not matched to a gene: 8. The CDR3 reads CASSEYWLAGATDTQYF. For the CDR3, the DNA is TGTGCCAGCAGTGAATATTGGTTAGCGGGAGCCACAGATACGCAGTATTTT.

J is TRBJ2-1 and V is TRBV20-1; D is ambiguous. V lost 3 bases and J 6 bases, leaving 6 bases between the germline ends. In germline, CDR1 is DFQATT, CDR2 SNEGSKA (reference sequence). This CDR3 region has 11 residues. The CDR3 bases are TGCAGTGCTAGGCGGTCCAATGAGCAGTTCTTC. Translated: CSARRSNEQFF.

This rearrangement joins TRBV6-1 to TRBJ2-7; 9 bases map to TRBD2. Germline-derived CDR1 and CDR2 are MNHNS and SASEGT. V shed 6 bases and J 3 bases; nucleotides not matched to a gene: 6. The CDR3 loop spans 14 amino acids. In DNA, the CDR3 is TGTGCCAGCAGCAATCAGCGGGGGGACTACGAGCAGTACTTC. Translation: CASSNQRGDYEQYF.

DNA of the CDR3: TGCGCCAGCAGCAACCCAGGGGCCCTCCAAGAGACCCAGTACTTC. This codes for CASSNPGALQETQYF. The V call is TRBV5-1, the J call TRBJ2-5; TRBD1 is a possible D gene (6 bases). Germline V gene sequence: CDR1 SGHRS, CDR2 YFSETQ. The CDR3 covers 15 residues. V dropped 4 bases and J dropped 1 base, with 14 bases sitting between them.

The chain combines TRBV14 with TRBJ1-3; tentatively, D is TRBD1 (6 bases). Germline V gene lookup returns CDR1 SGHDN and CDR2 FVKESK. The CDR3 length is 16 residues. The ends were cut back, 5 bases at V and 6 bases at J, with 20 bases in the middle. The CDR3 loop reads CASSELGGQGTNTIYF. The DNA of the CDR3 is TGTGCCAGCAGCGAGCTAGGGGGACAAGGAACAAACACCATATATTTT.

Note on this clone: The junction does not match germline at one end; this may be a read error. The chain couples TRBV7-9 to TRBJ2-2, with TRBD1 identical over 8 bases. Germline V CDR1 and CDR2: SEHNR, FQNEAQ (reference sequence). This CDR3 has 15 amino acids. CDR3 sequence: CSSSWRTGIGGELFF. CDR3 bases: TGTTCCAGCAGCTGGAGGACAGGGATTGGCGGGGAGCTGTTTTTT.

The chain is built from TRBV15 and TRBJ2-7; D is unresolved. The CDR3 contains 14 residues. The V gene's germline CDR1 is LNHNV and CDR2 YYDKDF (reference sequence). The V end lost 4 bases, the J end lost 0 bases, and 10 bases lay between the germline ends. CDR3 sequence reads: CATSIRGSSYEQYF. The CDR3, as DNA: TGTGCCACCAGCATTCGAGGAAGCTCCTACGAGCAGTACTTC.

The chain has TRBV18 and TRBJ2-7; tentatively, D is TRBD1 (8 bases). Germline loops: CDR1 KGHSH, CDR2 LQKENI. CDR3 length: 20 amino acids. V lost 3 bases to trimming and J lost 0 bases, with 27 bases between them. The CDR3 spells CASSPSGGLRASGFSYEQYF. CDR3 DNA sequence: TGTGCCAGCTCACCCTCAGGGGGCTTGAGGGCTAGCGGCTTCTCCTACGAGCAGTACTTC.

The V gene is TRBV6-6, the J gene TRBJ2-4; TRBD1 matches 7 bases. The V gene's germline CDR1 is MNHNY and CDR2 SVGAGI (reference sequence). The CDR3 contains 15 residues. V shed 1 base and J 4 bases; nucleotides not matched to a gene: 4. The CDR3 spells CASSYYKGQKNIQYF. Here the CDR3 DNA reads TGTGCCAGCAGTTACTACAAGGGACAGAAAAACATTCAGTACTTC.

This rearrangement joins TRBV4-2 to TRBJ1-5, with 7 bases lining up with TRBD1. The CDR3 runs to 16 residues. J lost 2 bases, V lost 4 bases, and 8 bases had no gene match. Germline V gene data show CDR1 as LGHNA and CDR2 as YNFKEQ. The CDR3 loop is CASSLRQGRGNQPQHF. The CDR3 DNA is TGTGCCAGCAGCCTAAGACAGGGTCGAGGCAATCAGCCCCAGCATTTT.

The gene calls are TRBV11-1 and TRBJ2-5, with 14 nucleotides matching TRBD2. This CDR3 region has 16 residues. With 5 bases clipped from V and 4 bases from J, the junction kept 6 bases outside the gene matches. The germline V gene encodes CDR1 SGHAT and CDR2 FQDESV (reference sequence). The CDR3 bases are TGTGCCAGCAGCCGGGGGACTAGCGGGAGAGGAGAGACCCAGTACTTC. Its protein product is CASSRGTSGRGETQYF.

V usage is TRBV21-1 and J usage is TRBJ1-5; the tabulated D call, TRBD1, remains unverified against the DNA. TRBV21-1 is deemed a pseudogene. The CDR3 length is 17 residues. CDR3 residues: CASSKARTGGRNQPQHF. In DNA, the CDR3 is TGTGCCAGCAGCAAAGCTAGGACAGGGGGAAGGAATCAGCCCCAGCATTTT.

The chain couples TRBV9 to TRBJ1-6, with unresolved D. CDR1 is SGDLS, CDR2 YYNGEE, per germline. The ends were cut back, 0 bases at V and 0 bases at J, with 10 bases in the middle. The CDR3 length is 17 residues. DNA of the CDR3: TGTGCCAGCAGCGTAGATCCGGGTGCCTCCTATAATTCACCCCTCCACTTT. Encoded protein: CASSVDPGASYNSPLHF.

This clone has just one count. The germline gene is not matched at one end of the junction; a read error may be the cause. The chain has TRBV7-9 and TRBJ1-6, with 7 bases aligning to TRBD1. Per the germline V gene, CDR1 is SEHNR and CDR2 is FQNEAQ (reference sequence). The CDR3 is made up of 17 amino acids. CDR3 amino acids: CSSSSPGTVLLNSPLHF. The CDR3 nucleotides are TGTTCCAGCAGCTCTCCCGGGACAGTACTTTTGAATTCACCCCTCCACTTT.

In DNA, the CDR3 is TGTGCCAGCTCACTGACAGGAACCAGGAATGCCTTGAACACTGAAGCTTTCTTT. As protein: CASSLTGTRNALNTEAFF. This chain links TRBV18 with TRBJ1-1; TRBD1 is a possible D gene (6 bases). Trimming cost V 4 bases and J 0 bases, with 21 bases left between them. From germline, CDR1 is KGHSH and CDR2 LQKENI. This CDR3 is built from 18 residues.

The chain couples TRBV9 to TRBJ2-3; D is perhaps TRBD1 (6 bases). Trimming cost V 5 bases and J 0 bases, with 13 bases left between them. CDR3 length: 15 amino acids. Germline loops: CDR1 SGDLS, CDR2 YYNGEE. CDR3 sequence reads: CASRPTGSSTDTQYF. Written as DNA, the CDR3 is TGTGCCAGCAGGCCGACAGGATCTAGCACAGATACGCAGTATTTT.

The chain is built from TRBV9 and TRBJ2-5; 7 nucleotides agree with TRBD2. Germline-derived CDR1 and CDR2 are SGDLS and YYNGEE. V lost 4 bases, J lost 4 bases, and 10 bases stayed unmatched. The CDR3 totals 15 residues. CDR3 loop: CASSPTPGRIETQYF. DNA of the CDR3: TGTGCCAGCAGCCCCACTCCCGGGAGGATAGAGACCCAGTACTTC.